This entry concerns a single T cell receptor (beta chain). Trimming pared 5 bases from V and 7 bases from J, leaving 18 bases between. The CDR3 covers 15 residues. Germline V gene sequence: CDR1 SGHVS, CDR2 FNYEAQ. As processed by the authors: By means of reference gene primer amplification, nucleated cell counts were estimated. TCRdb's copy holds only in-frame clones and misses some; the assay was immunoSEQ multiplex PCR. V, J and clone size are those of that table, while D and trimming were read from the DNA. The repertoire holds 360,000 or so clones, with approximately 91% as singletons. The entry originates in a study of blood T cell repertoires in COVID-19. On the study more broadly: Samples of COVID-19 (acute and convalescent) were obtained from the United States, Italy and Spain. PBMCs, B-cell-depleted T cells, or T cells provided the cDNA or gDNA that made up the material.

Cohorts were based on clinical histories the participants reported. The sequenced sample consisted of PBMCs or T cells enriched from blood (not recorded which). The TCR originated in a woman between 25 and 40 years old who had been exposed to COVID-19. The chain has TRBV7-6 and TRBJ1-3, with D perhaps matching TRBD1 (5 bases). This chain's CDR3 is CASSGPTGLANTIYF. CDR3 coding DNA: TGTGCCAGCAGCGGGCCTACGGGACTGGCTAACACCATATATTTT. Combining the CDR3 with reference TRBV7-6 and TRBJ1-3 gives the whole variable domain GAGVSQSPRYKVTKRGQDVALRCDPISGHVSLYWYRQALGQGPEFLTYFNYEAQQDKSGLPNDRFSAERPEGSISTLTIQRTEQRDSAMYRCASSGPTGLANTIYFGEGSWLTVV.